This passage covers 24 T cell receptor beta chains from one sample sequenced in a study of beta chain features in type 1 diabetes. General study points: Moderately but significantly shorter TCRB CDR3s were found in Type 1 diabetes patients in all four CD4+ subsets.

Sequencing targeted expressed TCRB transcripts, as all isolated RNA had been reverse transcribed. TCRdb's copy holds only in-frame clones and misses some; the assay was immunoSEQ multiplex PCR. Found here are 640,000 or so clones, around 15% of them singletons; the top ten hold 0.035% to 0.045%. Which antigens these TCRs recognize remains unknown. The specimen sequenced was naive CD4+ T cells from blood. The receptors stem from a young man with type 1 diabetes.

This clone was recorded once. The chain recombines TRBV9 with TRBJ1-2; 9 bases agree with TRBD1. V shed 4 bases and J 6 bases; nucleotides not matched to a gene: 10. Germline V CDR1 and CDR2: SGDLS, YYNGEE. This CDR3 has 15 residues. CDR3 sequence reads: CASSPETGGYHGYTF. The DNA of the CDR3 is TGTGCCAGCAGCCCTGAGACAGGGGGTTACCATGGCTACACCTTC.

This clone was detected only a few times. V usage is TRBV18 and J usage is TRBJ2-7, with D maybe TRBD2 (7 bases). The CDR3 totals 15 residues. The germline gives CDR1 KGHSH, CDR2 LQKENI. V was clipped by 3 bases and J by 4 bases, with 16 bases between them. CDR3 DNA: TGTGCCAGCTCACCGTCGGGGGGCTCATTGTACGAGCAGTACTTC. Translating gives CASSPSGGSLYEQYF.

As for this clone: The same CDR3 can be traced to other DNA sequences in this sample. The rearrangement uses TRBV27 and TRBJ1-5; D is unclear. Germline V gene data show CDR1 as MNHEY and CDR2 as SMNVEV (reference sequence). The CDR3 has 13 amino acids. The V gene lost 6 bases and the J gene lost 5 bases, with 11 bases spanning the gap. CDR3 loop: CASSLTGYQPQHF. In DNA form, the CDR3 reads TGTGCCAGCAGCCTTACGGGGTATCAGCCCCAGCATTTT.

This chain joins TRBV19 and TRBJ1-2; 10 bases line up with TRBD1. The V and J ends lost 2 bases and 9 bases, in that order; junction bases with no gene match: 18. From germline, CDR1 is LNHDA and CDR2 SQIVND (reference sequence). The CDR3 covers 18 residues. The CDR3 sequence: CASSIRPSTGGLRARYTF. CDR3 sequence (DNA): TGTGCCAGTAGTATAAGACCCTCGACAGGGGGCCTGCGAGCGCGCTACACCTTC. The full variable domain, with the rest looked up from reference TRBV19 and TRBJ1-2, is DGGITQSPKYLFRKEGQNVTLSCEQNLNHDAMYWYRQDPGQGLRLIYYSQIVNDFQKGDIAEGYSVSREKKESFPLTVTSAQKNPTAFYLCASSIRPSTGGLRARYTFGSGTRLTVV.

In its sample, this clone was seen a few times. The chain has TRBV5-6 and TRBJ2-1; D remains ambiguous. The CDR3 totals 14 residues. Germline lookup yields CDR1 SGHDT and CDR2 YYEEEE. Deletions cut 0 bases from V and 8 bases from J, with 12 bases between. The CDR3: CASSLVRVTDEQFF. CDR3 DNA sequence: TGTGCCAGCAGCTTGGTAAGGGTAACCGATGAGCAGTTCTTC.

Remarks on this clone: This specimen includes other DNA sequences encoding the same CDR3. The chain joins TRBV15 to TRBJ2-7; D gene unclear. The germline gives CDR1 LNHNV, CDR2 YYDKDF (reference sequence). V lost 3 bases to trimming and J lost 2 bases, with 5 bases between them. The CDR3 is made up of 12 amino acids. The DNA of the CDR3 is TGTGCCACCAGCAGGGAAACCTACGAGCAGTACTTC. Protein product: CATSRETYEQYF.

This clone was detected a few times. The rearrangement links TRBV7-9 to TRBJ2-5; D unclear. V gave up 4 bases and J gave up 1 base, with 19 bases separating them. The CDR3 spans 17 residues. Germline CDR1 is SEHNR and CDR2 is FQNEAQ (reference sequence). The CDR3 coding sequence is TGTGCCAGCAGCTGGGGAACAGAAATATTTCTCCAAGAGACCCAGTACTTC. Amino acid sequence: CASSWGTEIFLQETQYF.

The chain is built from TRBV5-6 and TRBJ1-6; a possible D gene is TRBD1 (5 bases). Germline V gene sequence: CDR1 SGHDT, CDR2 YYEEEE. The ends were cut back, 0 bases at V and 9 bases at J, with 7 bases in the middle. This CDR3 is built from 13 residues. CDR3 protein: CASSLDGGSPLHF. The CDR3 region has the DNA TGTGCCAGCAGCTTGGATGGGGGTTCACCCCTCCACTTT.

The CDR3 loop reads CASSYLQGTDTQYF. As DNA, the CDR3 is TGTGCCAGCAGCTACTTACAGGGAACAGATACGCAGTATTTT. The gene calls are TRBV7-2 and TRBJ2-3, with TRBD1 as a possible D gene (6 bases). The germline CDR1 and CDR2 sequences are SGHTA and FQGNSA. The CDR3 has 14 amino acids. V lost 4 bases and J 3 bases, leaving 11 bases between the germline ends.

This clone was detected only a few times. The V and J genes are TRBV6-5 and TRBJ2-2; D gene unclear. Germline V gives CDR1 MNHEY, CDR2 SVGAGI. This CDR3 is 11 amino acids long. V dropped 1 base and J dropped 7 bases, with 1 base sitting between them. CDR3 loop: CASSYYGELFF. Here the CDR3 DNA reads TGTGCCAGCAGTTACTACGGGGAGCTGTTTTTT.

This clone was counted between two and nine times. This sequence joins TRBV5-1 and TRBJ1-1, with D uncertain. The CDR3 is made up of 15 amino acids. Germline CDR1 SGHRS, CDR2 YFSETQ. The V end lost 3 bases, the J end lost 5 bases, and 17 bases lay between the germline ends. The CDR3 is CASSSLTPQGTEAFF. Written as DNA, the CDR3 is TGCGCCAGCAGCTCCCTGACTCCCCAAGGTACTGAAGCTTTCTTT.

This clone has just a few counts. This chain connects TRBV6-4 to TRBJ1-2; 11 bases agree with TRBD1. The germline V gene has CDR1 MRHNA and CDR2 SNTAGT. The CDR3 runs to 14 residues. V was clipped by 5 bases and J by 4 bases; unmatched bases: 3. The CDR3: CASSPGTGGYGYTF. In DNA, the CDR3 is TGTGCCAGCAGTCCCGGGACAGGGGGCTATGGCTACACCTTC.

This chain joins TRBV29-1 and TRBJ1-1, with TRBD1 as a possible D gene (6 bases). Per the germline V gene, CDR1 is SQVTM and CDR2 is ANQGSEA. CDR3 size: 16 residues. Trimming pared 4 bases from V and 0 bases from J, leaving 18 bases between. The CDR3 spells CSVVTLDSRLNTEAFF. CDR3 nucleotide sequence: TGCAGCGTTGTTACCTTGGACAGTAGACTGAACACTGAAGCTTTCTTT.

V is TRBV6-5 and J is TRBJ2-1; 7 bases match TRBD2. CDR1 MNHEY and CDR2 SVGAGI come from the germline V gene. The CDR3 spans 16 residues. The trim removed 3 bases at V and 1 base at J, leaving 6 bases unmatched. CDR3: CASSYTSGASYNEQFF. CDR3 coding DNA: TGTGCCAGCAGTTATACCAGCGGGGCTTCCTACAATGAGCAGTTCTTC.

Only a few counts were recorded for this clone. In DNA, the CDR3 is TGCGCCAGCAGCCAAGATAGCAGATCGGCTTACGAGCAGTACTTC. Residues: CASSQDSRSAYEQYF. The chain has TRBV4-3 and TRBJ2-7; D remains unclear. The CDR3 is made up of 15 amino acids. CDR1 is LGHNA, CDR2 YSLEER, per germline. Trimming cost V 0 bases and J 4 bases, with 13 bases left between them.

A few counts support this clone. V usage is TRBV30 and J usage is TRBJ2-3; tentative D call: TRBD2 (5 bases). There are 15 residues in the CDR3. The germline V gene encodes CDR1 GTSNPN and CDR2 SVGIG (reference sequence). With 2 bases removed from V and 3 bases from J, the gap between germline ends came to 15 bases. CDR3 in amino acids: CAWSSGGGATDTQYF. In DNA form, the CDR3 reads TGTGCCTGGAGTTCCGGCGGAGGAGCAACAGATACGCAGTATTTT.

The chain joins TRBV2 to TRBJ2-7; 11 bases fit TRBD2. CDR1 and CDR2 from the germline V gene are SNHLY and FYNNEI. After removal of 2 bases from V and 6 bases from J, the junction contained 3 bases not matched to a gene. This CDR3 region has 14 residues. CDR3 loop: CASSESGLAVEQYF. The CDR3 DNA reads TGTGCCAGCAGTGAATCGGGACTAGCGGTCGAGCAGTACTTC.

This clone has a handful of counts. This chain uses TRBV4-2 with TRBJ2-5; D is possibly TRBD2 (7 bases). This CDR3 is built from 16 residues. The V gene's germline CDR1 is LGHNA and CDR2 YNFKEQ. The V end lost 0 bases, the J end lost 5 bases, and 16 bases lay between the germline ends. CDR3 protein: CASSQDRRGRRETQYF. The CDR3 DNA reads as TGTGCCAGCAGCCAAGATAGGCGGGGGCGGAGGGAGACCCAGTACTTC.

The V call is TRBV7-9, the J call TRBJ1-5; D is unresolved. CDR1 is SEHNR, CDR2 FQNEAQ, per germline (reference sequence). V was cut by 5 bases and J by 5 bases, with 10 bases left in between. The CDR3 sequence is 13 residues long. The CDR3: CASSPGMHQPQHF. The CDR3 DNA follows: TGTGCCAGCAGCCCAGGAATGCATCAGCCCCAGCATTTT.

This clone was observed a few times. The V call is TRBV2, the J call TRBJ2-3; no reliable D call. This CDR3 spans 11 amino acids. Germline CDR1 is SNHLY and CDR2 is FYNNEI. V gave up 5 bases and J gave up 2 bases, with 2 bases separating them. In DNA, the CDR3 is TGTGCCAGCAGTATCACAGATACGCAGTATTTT. Its translation: CASSITDTQYF. Together with reference TRBV2 and TRBJ2-3, the CDR3 gives the full variable domain: EPEVTQTPSHQVTQMGQEVILRCVPISNHLYFYWYRQILGQKVEFLVSFYNNEISEKSEIFDDQFSVERPDGSNFTLKIRSTKLEDSAMYFCASSITDTQYFGPGTRLTVL.

This clone was seen only a few times. The genes are TRBV7-2 and TRBJ1-5, with TRBD1 matching over 10 bases. Germline V CDR1 and CDR2: SGHTA, FQGNSA. With 8 bases clipped from V and 2 bases from J, the junction kept 6 bases outside the gene matches. The CDR3 has 15 residues. The CDR3 is CASQRGTGGNQPQHF. DNA of the CDR3: TGTGCCAGCCAAAGGGGGACAGGGGGCAATCAGCCCCAGCATTTT.

In this sample, this clone turned up a few times. The chain joins TRBV30 to TRBJ1-5; D possibly corresponds to TRBD1 (5 bases). Germline CDR1 is GTSNPN and CDR2 is SVGIG (reference sequence). V was clipped by 4 bases and J by 3 bases, with 10 bases between them. This CDR3 has 13 residues. The CDR3 region has the DNA TGTGCCTGGACAAGGGGTTACAATCAGCCCCAGCATTTT. Encoded protein: CAWTRGYNQPQHF.

This clone has a handful of counts. An end of the junction differs from the germline gene, which may be a read error. The chain links TRBV7-7 to TRBJ2-5; D is perhaps TRBD1 (6 bases). Germline V lookup: CDR1 SSHAT, CDR2 FNYEAQ (reference sequence). The CDR3 length is 14 residues. CDR3 protein: CASSHTGTQETQYF. CDR3 bases: TGTGCTAGCAGCCACACCGGGACACAAGAGACCCAGTACTTC.

This clone was seen only a few times. This chain connects TRBV4-3 to TRBJ1-1; D uncertain. This CDR3 is 14 amino acids long. V was pared by 0 bases and J by 1 base, with 6 bases between. Germline CDR1 reads LGHNA; CDR2 reads YSLEER. The CDR3 region has the DNA TGCGCCAGCAGCCAAGAGAGGGCGAACACTGAAGCTTTCTTT. Its translation: CASSQERANTEAFF.